The rows below give T cell receptor beta chains drawn from one sample of a study of Tregs in tolerant kidney transplant recipients. The data were produced by immunoSEQ multiplex PCR, yet TCRdb's version contains in-frame clones alone and is incomplete. The data hold 50,000 or so clones, with roughly nine tenths observed a single time. The sequenced sample consisted of Tregs from blood. Receptor source: a human donor in good health. CDR3s include the opening cysteine and the closing phenylalanine or tryptophan. Fields, in order: J gene, D gene, clone size, V gene, CDR3 length, CDR3 DNA, CDR3 protein. D genes are given only for firm matches. Rows give clone size only sometimes, using once, few, many, or a class for an expanded clone.

J gene: TRBJ1-3
D gene: -
clone size: -
V gene: TRBV6-1
CDR3 length: 13
CDR3 DNA: TGTGCCAGCAATTCAGGGCCAGGAAACACCATATATTTT
CDR3 protein: CASNSGPGNTIYF

J gene: TRBJ2-3
D gene: -
clone size: -
V gene: TRBV15
CDR3 length: 15
CDR3 DNA: TGTGCCACCAGCAGGAGTCCCTTGGGCACAGATACGCAGTATTTT
CDR3 protein: CATSRSPLGTDTQYF

J gene: TRBJ2-3
D gene: TRBD2
clone size: -
V gene: TRBV19
CDR3 length: 15
CDR3 DNA: TGTGCCAGTACCAGGACTAGCGGGGCGAGGGATACGCAGTATTTT
CDR3 protein: CASTRTSGARDTQYF

J gene: TRBJ2-4
D gene: -
clone size: -
V gene: TRBV5-6
CDR3 length: 16
CDR3 DNA: TGTGCCAGCAGCTTGTTACGTGGGACAGCCAAAAACATTCAGTACTTC
CDR3 protein: CASSLLRGTAKNIQYF

J gene: TRBJ1-6
D gene: -
clone size: -
V gene: TRBV30
CDR3 length: 15
CDR3 DNA: TGTGCCTGGAGTGTACGGGATAGGGTGCTCTCGCCCCTCCACTTT
CDR3 protein: CAWSVRDRVLSPLHF

J gene: TRBJ2-7
D gene: -
clone size: -
V gene: TRBV4-2
CDR3 length: 13
CDR3 DNA: TGTGCCAGCAGCCACTTAGGACAGTACGAGCAGTACTTC
CDR3 protein: CASSHLGQYEQYF

J gene: TRBJ2-7
D gene: -
clone size: -
V gene: TRBV28
CDR3 length: 13
CDR3 DNA: TGTGCCAGCAGTTTGTATCGGGCCTACGAGCAGTACTTC
CDR3 protein: CASSLYRAYEQYF

J gene: TRBJ2-3
D gene: TRBD2
clone size: -
V gene: TRBV20-1
CDR3 length: 11
CDR3 DNA: TGCCCTAGCGGAAGCACAGATACGCAGTATTTT
CDR3 protein: CPSGSTDTQYF

J gene: TRBJ2-3
D gene: -
clone size: -
V gene: TRBV19
CDR3 length: 13
CDR3 DNA: TGTGCCAGTAGTGCGAGAAACACAGATACGCAGTATTTT
CDR3 protein: CASSARNTDTQYF

J gene: TRBJ1-1
D gene: -
clone size: -
V gene: TRBV20-1
CDR3 length: 11
CDR3 DNA: TGCAGTGCTGACCGGGGCACTGAAGCTTTCTTT
CDR3 protein: CSADRGTEAFF

J gene: TRBJ1-2
D gene: TRBD1
clone size: -
V gene: TRBV15
CDR3 length: 15
CDR3 DNA: TGTGCCACCAGCAGAAAGACAGGGGGGAACTATGGCTACACCTTC
CDR3 protein: CATSRKTGGNYGYTF

J gene: TRBJ1-3
D gene: -
clone size: -
V gene: TRBV11-2
CDR3 length: 12
CDR3 DNA: TGTGCCAGCAGCTTGGACAGAAACACCATATATTTT
CDR3 protein: CASSLDRNTIYF

J gene: TRBJ2-1
D gene: TRBD2
clone size: -
V gene: TRBV18
CDR3 length: 17
CDR3 DNA: TGTGCCAGCTCACCATCGACTAGCGGGAGCCCCTACAATGAGCAGTTCTTC
CDR3 protein: CASSPSTSGSPYNEQFF

J gene: TRBJ1-6
D gene: -
clone size: -
V gene: TRBV12-5
CDR3 length: 13
CDR3 DNA: TGTGCTAGTGGTCCTCCAAATAATTCACCCCTCCACTTT
CDR3 protein: CASGPPNNSPLHF

J gene: TRBJ1-5
D gene: -
clone size: -
V gene: TRBV7-8
CDR3 length: 16
CDR3 DNA: TGTGCCAGCAGCTTACTAGGACTCCGGGGCAATCAGCCCCAGCATTTT
CDR3 protein: CASSLLGLRGNQPQHF

J gene: TRBJ2-3
D gene: -
clone size: -
V gene: TRBV6-1
CDR3 length: 11
CDR3 DNA: TGTGCCAGCAGTGAACCAGATACGCAGTATTTT
CDR3 protein: CASSEPDTQYF

J gene: TRBJ1-5
D gene: TRBD1
clone size: -
V gene: TRBV18
CDR3 length: 17
CDR3 DNA: TGTGCCAGCTCACCACGTCGAGCGCAGGGGGCCATTGAGCCCCAGCATTTT
CDR3 protein: CASSPRRAQGAIEPQHF

J gene: TRBJ2-4
D gene: TRBD2
clone size: -
V gene: TRBV15
CDR3 length: 16
CDR3 DNA: TGTGCCACCAGCAGAGGGAGCGGGAGGGACAAAAACATTCAGTACTTC
CDR3 protein: CATSRGSGRDKNIQYF

J gene: TRBJ2-2
D gene: -
clone size: once
V gene: TRBV7-8
CDR3 length: 14
CDR3 DNA: TGTGCCAGCAGCCCGACAGAGAACACCGGGGAGCTGTTTTTT
CDR3 protein: CASSPTENTGELFF

J gene: TRBJ2-7
D gene: -
clone size: -
V gene: TRBV6-5
CDR3 length: 12
CDR3 DNA: TGTGCCAGCAGTTACGACAACTACGAGCAGTACTTC
CDR3 protein: CASSYDNYEQYF

J gene: TRBJ2-7
D gene: -
clone size: -
V gene: TRBV2
CDR3 length: 14
CDR3 DNA: TGTGCCAGCAGTTGGACGCCCAGCTCCTACGAGCAGTACTTC
CDR3 protein: CASSWTPSSYEQYF

J gene: TRBJ2-7
D gene: TRBD1
clone size: -
V gene: TRBV7-3
CDR3 length: 15
CDR3 DNA: TGTGCCAGCAGCATCGGGACAGGGTCTTACTACGAGCAGTACTTC
CDR3 protein: CASSIGTGSYYEQYF

J gene: TRBJ1-4
D gene: -
clone size: -
V gene: TRBV18
CDR3 length: 18
CDR3 DNA: TGTGCCAGCTCACCACCTCAGGGGCGGGAATCCGACAGTGAAAAACTGTTTTTT
CDR3 protein: CASSPPQGRESDSEKLFF

J gene: TRBJ2-1
D gene: TRBD2
clone size: -
V gene: TRBV5-1
CDR3 length: 17
CDR3 DNA: TGCGCCAGCAGCCTGAGACTAGCGGGGGTATTTTACAATGAGCAGTTCTTC
CDR3 protein: CASSLRLAGVFYNEQFF

J gene: TRBJ1-2
D gene: TRBD1
clone size: -
V gene: TRBV19
CDR3 length: 14
CDR3 DNA: TGTGCCAGTAGTATAGTAAGGACAGGGTATGGCTACACCTTC
CDR3 protein: CASSIVRTGYGYTF

J gene: TRBJ2-5
D gene: -
clone size: -
V gene: TRBV5-1
CDR3 length: 12
CDR3 DNA: TGCGCCAGCAGCTTAAACCAAGAGACCCAGTACTTC
CDR3 protein: CASSLNQETQYF

J gene: TRBJ1-1
D gene: -
clone size: -
V gene: TRBV10-2
CDR3 length: 14
CDR3 DNA: TGCGCCAGTTCCCGGGTCAGCATGAACACTGAAGCTTTCTTT
CDR3 protein: CASSRVSMNTEAFF

J gene: TRBJ1-3
D gene: -
clone size: once
V gene: TRBV29-1
CDR3 length: 13
CDR3 DNA: TGCAGCGCACATGGACAGTTCGGAAACACCATATATTTT
CDR3 protein: CSAHGQFGNTIYF

J gene: TRBJ2-1
D gene: -
clone size: -
V gene: TRBV18
CDR3 length: 14
CDR3 DNA: TGTGCCAGCTCACCGCGGCAGGGACCGAATGAGCAGTTCTTC
CDR3 protein: CASSPRQGPNEQFF

J gene: TRBJ1-2
D gene: -
clone size: -
V gene: TRBV5-1
CDR3 length: 14
CDR3 DNA: TGCGCCAGCAGCTTGGTATCGACAAACTATGGCTACACCTTC
CDR3 protein: CASSLVSTNYGYTF

J gene: TRBJ1-2
D gene: -
clone size: -
V gene: TRBV5-1
CDR3 length: 13
CDR3 DNA: TGCGCCAGCAGCTTGGCTGCCGGCTATGGCTACACCTTC
CDR3 protein: CASSLAAGYGYTF

J gene: TRBJ2-7
D gene: TRBD2
clone size: -
V gene: TRBV7-9
CDR3 length: 14
CDR3 DNA: TGTGCCAGCGCCCGGGGAGCGGGGCCCTACGAGCAGTACTTC
CDR3 protein: CASARGAGPYEQYF

J gene: TRBJ1-5
D gene: -
clone size: -
V gene: TRBV7-2
CDR3 length: 13
CDR3 DNA: TGTGCCAGCAGCTCTTGGGGATCTCAGCCCCAGCATTTT
CDR3 protein: CASSSWGSQPQHF